This entry features one T cell receptor (beta chain) sequence. CD45RA-negative memory and CD45RA+ naive subsets were split from the CD4+ cells. The data are from a study of shared clonotypes between healthy human individuals. For the study at large: Contributing individuals were two females and three males aged 18 to 49.

Each PCR replicate from the sorted subsets contained about 200 ng DNA, which is some 32,000 T cell genomes. TCRdb's copy holds only in-frame clones and misses some; the assay was immunoSEQ multiplex PCR. The data show around 2.5 million clones, over 85% seen once. In germline, CDR1 is SGHTA, CDR2 FQGNSA. Trimming removed 4 bases from V and 5 bases from J, with 14 bases in between. The CDR3 is made up of 15 amino acids. The sequence was obtained from a man aged 18 to 30 in good health. Some clones in this sample may be carry-over from other donors' samples. The material sequenced was naive CD4+ T cells from PBMCs. The subset is: CD45RA+ positively selected. The V gene is TRBV7-2, the J gene TRBJ1-4; D is uncertain. The CDR3 reads CASSYFGQPNEKLFF. In nucleotides, the CDR3 is TGTGCCAGCAGCTACTTCGGCCAGCCGAATGAAAAACTGTTTTTT.